The rows below give T cell receptor beta chains drawn from one sample of a study of blood T cells in healthy people across ages. TCRdb independently ran MiXCR on the 5' RACE reads; one entry per CDR3 protein. The data contain some 760,000 distinct CDR3 sequences, just under 25% of them singletons. These data were also reused for a study on T cells of mothers and their children.

The source material was blood. These receptors originate from a boy younger than 18 in good health. Both conserved end residues are part of each CDR3. D genes are given only for firm matches. The size of a clone is reported for some rows only, either as once, few or many, or as a class for expanded clones.

D	V	J	size	DNA	CDR3
.	TRBV24-1	TRBJ1-2	.	TGTGCCACCAGTGAACGGGGACTGAGCTATGGCTACACCTTC	CATSERGLSYGYTF
.	TRBV5-1	TRBJ2-5	.	TGCGCCAGCAGCTTGGAGGGTTTCGGAGAGACCCAGTACTTC	CASSLEGFGETQYF
TRBD2	TRBV7-9	TRBJ2-7	.	TGTGCCAGCAGCCCTGGACTAGCGGGAGGGCCAATACACTACGAGCAGTACTTC	CASSPGLAGGPIHYEQYF
.	TRBV28	TRBJ2-7	.	TGTGCCAGCAGCCCCCGGCTTGGGGGACACGAGCAGTACTTC	CASSPRLGGHEQYF
.	TRBV7-9	TRBJ1-4	.	TGTGCCAGCAGCTTTAAGGCGAATGAAAAACTGTTTTTT	CASSFKANEKLFF
TRBD1	TRBV28	TRBJ2-7	few	TGTGCCAGCAGCAACGACAGGGTCTACGAGCAGTACTTC	CASSNDRVYEQYF
.	TRBV5-8	TRBJ2-5	few	TGTGCCAGCAGCTACCGAGGGGTGAAGGAGACCCAGTACTTC	CASSYRGVKETQYF
TRBD1	TRBV7-9	TRBJ1-4	few	TGTGCCAGCAGCTTCGCGACAGGGGGTAATGAAAAACTGTTTTTT	CASSFATGGNEKLFF
.	TRBV10-3	TRBJ1-2	few	TGTGCCATCAGTGACCCGGGGCTTCGTGGCTACACCTTC	CAISDPGLRGYTF
.	TRBV4-3	TRBJ2-5	few	TGCGCCAGCAGCCAAGATGGGACGTATCAAGAGACCCAGTACTTC	CASSQDGTYQETQYF
.	TRBV3-1	TRBJ2-4	few	TGTGCCAGCAGCCCCAGGTGGGCCAAAAACATTCAGTACTTC	CASSPRWAKNIQYF
TRBD2	TRBV15	TRBJ2-1	.	TGTGCCACCAGCGGAAGAATGGGACTAGCGGGAGAGAATGAGCAGTTCTTC	CATSGRMGLAGENEQFF
TRBD1	TRBV9	TRBJ1-1	few	TGTGCCAGCAGCGTAGAAACAGGGGGCTTCACTGAAGCTTTCTTT	CASSVETGGFTEAFF
.	TRBV6-2/TRBV6-3	TRBJ2-5	.	TGTGCCAGCAGTTACTGGGGGTACCAAGAGACCCAGTACTTC	CASSYWGYQETQYF
.	TRBV27	TRBJ1-1	.	TGTGCCAGCAGCCGACAGGAGAACACTCAAGCTTTCTTT	CASSRQENTQAFF
TRBD2	TRBV29-1	TRBJ2-1	.	TGCAGCGTTGGGTTTAGCGGGACCAATGAGCAGTTCTTC	CSVGFSGTNEQFF
.	TRBV28	TRBJ2-5	.	TGTGCCAGCAGTTTATCCCTCGCTAGGCGGGGGACCCAGTACTTC	CASSLSLARRGTQYF
.	TRBV10-3	TRBJ2-7	.	TGTGCCATCAGTGAGACAGGGCATGAGGACGAGCAGTACTTC	CAISETGHEDEQYF
.	TRBV10-3	TRBJ2-5	.	TGTGCCATCAAGGATACAGGACAAGAGACCCAGTACTTC	CAIKDTGQETQYF
.	TRBV11-2	TRBJ2-7	.	TGTGCCAGCAGCTTATCTTACGGGGCGACGATCTACGAGCAGTACTTC	CASSLSYGATIYEQYF
.	TRBV20-1	TRBJ2-5	many	TGCAGTGCTACCCCCCGAGCGGGCCAAGAGACCCAGTACTTC	CSATPRAGQETQYF
TRBD2	TRBV2	TRBJ2-6	.	TGTGCCAGCAGTGATTGGCTAGCGGGGGGTTCTGGGGCCAACGTCCTGACTTTC	CASSDWLAGGSGANVLTF
.	TRBV20-1	TRBJ2-5	.	TGCAGTGCTAGAGAGGGTGGGTTTCGAGAGACCCAGTACTTC	CSAREGGFRETQYF
.	TRBV6-2/TRBV6-3	TRBJ1-3	many	TGTGCCAGCAGTACGGGGAGCTCTGGAAACACCATATATTTT	CASSTGSSGNTIYF
.	TRBV4-3	TRBJ1-2	.	TGCGCCAGCAGCCAAGGGGGTTTGGGAAACTATGGCTACACCTTC	CASSQGGLGNYGYTF
TRBD2	TRBV4-3	TRBJ2-7	.	TGCGCCAGCAGCCATCACTACACCGGGACTAGCGTCTCCTACGAGCAGTACTTC	CASSHHYTGTSVSYEQYF
TRBD2	TRBV29-1	TRBJ2-7	.	TGCAGCGTTGGCGGGGGGCCTAACTCCTACGAGCAGTACTTC	CSVGGGPNSYEQYF
TRBD1	TRBV10-3	TRBJ1-5	.	TGTGCCATCAGTAACTCCGGGACAGTAAATCAGCCCCAGCATTTT	CAISNSGTVNQPQHF
.	TRBV9	TRBJ2-3	few	TGTGCCAGCAGCGTAGGGCAGGGGAGCACAGATACGCAGTATTTT	CASSVGQGSTDTQYF
.	TRBV10-2	TRBJ2-7	many	TGCGCCAGCAGTGAATCATCGGGTAGTCGCTACGAGCAGTACTTC	CASSESSGSRYEQYF
TRBD2	TRBV5-1	TRBJ2-1	few	TGCGCCAGCAGCTTGAGGGCTAGCGGGAGAGCCTACAATGAGCAGTTCTTC	CASSLRASGRAYNEQFF
TRBD1	TRBV7-2	TRBJ1-5	few	TGTGCCAGCAGCTTCGGGGCGACAGGGGTTCAGCCCCAGCATTTT	CASSFGATGVQPQHF
.	TRBV5-1	TRBJ1-1	.	TGCGCCAGCAGCCCGGGGCCAGGGATGAACACTGAAGCTTTCTTT	CASSPGPGMNTEAFF
.	TRBV7-8	TRBJ2-1	.	TGTGCCAGCAGCTTACGTGTTAGCGGAAGCCAGTACAATGAGCAGTTCTTC	CASSLRVSGSQYNEQFF
.	TRBV7-9	TRBJ1-4	.	TGTGCCAGCAGCTTAGCGAAAGGGGCGGATGAAAAACTGTTTTTT	CASSLAKGADEKLFF
.	TRBV25-1	TRBJ1-6	.	TGTGCCAGCACAGTCGGGACAAACGGGACACCCCTCCACTTT	CASTVGTNGTPLHF
.	TRBV27	TRBJ1-4	.	TGTGCCAGCAGTTTACAAGCAATTAATGAAAAACTGTTTTTT	CASSLQAINEKLFF
TRBD1	TRBV6-5	TRBJ2-7	.	TGTGCCAGCAGCTCCGGGGGACAGGGACGCGAGCAGTACTTC	CASSSGGQGREQYF
TRBD1	TRBV20-1	TRBJ2-3	.	TGCAGTGCTGGGGAGACAGGGGCGGCAGATACGCAGTATTTT	CSAGETGAADTQYF
TRBD2	TRBV6-1	TRBJ2-1	once	TGTGCCAGCAGACCCGGGACTAGCGGGAGCTCCTACAATGAGCAGTTCTTC	CASRPGTSGSSYNEQFF
.	TRBV5-1	TRBJ2-5	many	TGCGCCAGCAGCGTCAAAGAGACCCAGTACTTC	CASSVKETQYF
.	TRBV3-1	TRBJ2-1	.	TGTGCCAGCAGCCAAGTTGGTGGGGGGTACAATGAGCAGTTCTTC	CASSQVGGGYNEQFF
.	TRBV12-3/TRBV12-4	TRBJ2-1	.	TGTGCCAGCAGCATTCCCTTGTCCCCCTACAATGAGCAGTTCTTC	CASSIPLSPYNEQFF
.	TRBV7-6	TRBJ2-1	.	TGTGCCAGCATCCCTGTGGGCTCGAATGAGCAGTTCTTC	CASIPVGSNEQFF
TRBD1	TRBV28	TRBJ2-3	.	TGTGCCGGCAGTCGCGGGACAGGGGGCCCAGATACGCGGTATTTT	CAGSRGTGGPDTRYF
.	TRBV5-5	TRBJ2-3	few	TGTGCCAGCAGCAGCAGACTTCGGACCTCCACAGATACGCAGTATTTT	CASSSRLRTSTDTQYF
.	TRBV5-1	TRBJ2-5	few	TGCGCCAGCGGAAGAACCGGGGGGCACGAGACCCAGTACTTC	CASGRTGGHETQYF
.	TRBV7-8	TRBJ2-2	.	TGTGCCAGCAGCTTACTGGGGGGCCGGACCGGGGAGCTGTTTTTT	CASSLLGGRTGELFF
TRBD2	TRBV7-9	TRBJ2-3	.	TGTGCCAGCAGCTTAAGGTCTAGCGGAAACACAGATACGCAGTATTTT	CASSLRSSGNTDTQYF
.	TRBV7-2	TRBJ2-1	.	TGTGCCAGCAGCCCCAGGTGGCGGGAAAGCTCCTACAATGAGCAGTTCTTC	CASSPRWRESSYNEQFF
.	TRBV7-8	TRBJ2-7	few	TGTGCCAGCGGGTTGAACAGCTACGAGCAGTACTTC	CASGLNSYEQYF
.	TRBV7-3	TRBJ1-1	.	TGTGCCAGCAGCTCCACGGTGGAGAACACTGAAGCTTTCTTT	CASSSTVENTEAFF
TRBD1	TRBV7-2	TRBJ2-3	.	TGTGCCAGCAGCATCGACAGGGGTCCGGGGGACACGCAGTATTTT	CASSIDRGPGDTQYF
.	TRBV5-1	TRBJ1-2	.	TGCGCCAGCAGCTTGGTGGCAGGGGAAGGCTACACCTTC	CASSLVAGEGYTF
.	TRBV7-8	TRBJ2-7	few	TGTGCCAGCAGCGAGGGGCCTACCTCCTACGAGCAGTACTTC	CASSEGPTSYEQYF